This entry lists 8 T cell receptor beta chains sequenced from one sample in a study of neurological immune-mediated disorders. Using its own MiXCR run on the 5' RACE reads, TCRdb lists one record per CDR3 protein. The sample holds approximately 36,000 distinct CDR3 sequences, about 14% seen once. Sequencing input: PBMCs. Receptors originate from a woman aged 45-60 years with HTLV-1-associated myelopathy (HAM/TSP).

This clonotype was seen repeatedly, ten times or more. The chain combines TRBV5-1 with TRBJ2-2; the D is unclear. The V end lost 5 bases, the J end lost 4 bases, and 18 bases lay between the germline ends. Germline assignment: CDR1 SGHRS and CDR2 YFSETQ. The CDR3 consists of 16 residues. CDR3 nucleotide sequence: TGCGCCAGCAGTCTCTCCAGGACCCTCCTCACCGGGGAGCTGTTTTTT. Protein product: CASSLSRTLLTGELFF.

This clonotype was seen ten or more times. This chain uses TRBV6-2 or TRBV6-3 with TRBJ2-5; maybe TRBD1 (6 bases). The CDR3 contains 14 residues. Looked up from germline, CDR1 is MNHEY and CDR2 is SVGEGT. With 5 bases removed from V and 2 bases from J, the gap between germline ends came to 12 bases. This CDR3 reads CASSLRDTQETQYF. The CDR3 DNA sequence: TGTGCCAGCAGTCTCCGGGACACACAAGAGACCCAGTACTTC.

There are many counts of this clonotype. The CDR3 sequence is CSAVQGARGHGYTF. The CDR3 region has the DNA TGCAGTGCAGTACAGGGGGCGCGAGGACATGGCTACACCTTC. The J gene is TRBJ1-2, the V gene TRBV20-1, with 9 bases identical to TRBD1. The J segment lost 6 bases and the V segment lost 6 bases, leaving 11 bases of the junction unmatched. The V gene's germline CDR1 is DFQATT and CDR2 SNEGSKA (reference sequence). The CDR3 contains 14 residues.

This clonotype was counted many times. This chain connects TRBV29-1 to TRBJ2-7; 8 nucleotides align to TRBD1. The CDR3 sequence is 12 residues long. Germline trimming cut 4 bases from V and 4 bases from J; bases unmatched to any gene: 3. The V gene's germline CDR1 is SQVTM and CDR2 ANQGSEA. The CDR3 is CSVVTGGYEQYF. The CDR3 DNA is TGCAGCGTTGTTACAGGGGGTTACGAGCAGTACTTC.

This clonotype has a count of ten or more. V and J are TRBV5-1 and TRBJ1-1; no clear D. The germline CDR1 and CDR2 sequences are SGHRS and YFSETQ. V gave up 2 bases and J gave up 0 bases, with 11 bases separating them. The CDR3 loop spans 15 amino acids. CDR3 bases: TGCGCCAGCAGCTTTTCCGGTCCGATGAACACTGAAGCTTTCTTT. Translated, it gives CASSFSGPMNTEAFF.

The rearrangement uses TRBV24-1 and TRBJ2-1; a possible D gene is TRBD1 (6 bases). The CDR3 covers 16 residues. The V gene's germline CDR1 is KGHDR and CDR2 SFDVKD. V lost 3 bases, J lost 4 bases, and 15 bases lay in between. For the CDR3, the DNA is TGTGCCACCAGTGATCGGACAGTGGTCCCATACAATGAGCAGTTCTTC. Translation gives CATSDRTVVPYNEQFF.

Here the CDR3 reads CAIRGHNLSSSGNTIYF. The CDR3 region has the DNA TGTGCCATCAGGGGACACAACCTTTCCAGCTCTGGAAACACCATATATTTT. The rearrangement links TRBV10-3 to TRBJ1-3; possible D gene TRBD1, 6 bases. The CDR3 length is 17 residues. The V and J ends lost 6 bases and 0 bases respectively, with 18 bases between them. Germline loops: CDR1 ENHRY, CDR2 SYGVKD.

This clonotype was seen ten or more times. This chain links TRBV6-6 with TRBJ2-7; 9 positions agree with TRBD1. The CDR3 runs 15 residues. The V and J ends lost 7 bases and 5 bases, in that order; junction bases with no gene match: 12. Germline CDR1 is MNHNY and CDR2 is SVGAGI (reference sequence). Here the CDR3 reads CASTPSGDRVHEQYF. The CDR3 region has the DNA TGTGCCAGCACCCCCTCCGGGGACAGGGTCCACGAGCAGTACTTC.